This TCR beta chain was captured by sequencing in a study of blood T cell repertoires in COVID-19. About the research overall: Donors in the United States, Italy and Spain gave samples during acute or convalescent COVID-19.

Self-reported history from a screening survey and questionnaire set each donor's cohort. Trimming cost V 1 base and J 3 bases, with 16 bases left between them. The germline gives CDR1 LNHDA, CDR2 SQIVND (reference sequence). This CDR3 region has 16 residues. As originally analysed: Using reference gene primer amplification, nucleated cell counts were estimated. Measured with immunoSEQ multiplex PCR; TCRdb has only the in-frame clones, and not every one. Clonal size and the V and J genes are those of that table, whereas D and trimming came from the DNA. The table records 350,000 to 450,000 clones, more than 85% of them present only once.

The specimen was PBMCs or T cells enriched from blood (not recorded which). This clonotype originated in a woman in her thirties or forties who had been exposed to COVID-19. This chain links TRBV19 with TRBJ2-7, with D maybe TRBD1 (6 bases). In DNA, the CDR3 is TGTGCCAGTAGTATAGCCCCGGGACACTACCTCTACGAGCAGTACTTC. Its protein is CASSIAPGHYLYEQYF. Together with reference TRBV19 and TRBJ2-7, the CDR3 gives the full variable domain: DGGITQSPKYLFRKEGQNVTLSCEQNLNHDAMYWYRQDPGQGLRLIYYSQIVNDFQKGDIAEGYSVSREKKESFPLTVTSAQKNPTAFYLCASSIAPGHYLYEQYFGPGTRLTVT.